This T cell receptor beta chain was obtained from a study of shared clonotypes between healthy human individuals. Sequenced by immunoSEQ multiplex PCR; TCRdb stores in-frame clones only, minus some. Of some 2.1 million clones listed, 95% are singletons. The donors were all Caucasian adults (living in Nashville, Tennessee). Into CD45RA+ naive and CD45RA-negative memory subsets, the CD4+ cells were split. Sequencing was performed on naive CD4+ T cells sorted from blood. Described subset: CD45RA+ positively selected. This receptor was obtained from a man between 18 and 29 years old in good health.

CDR3 protein: CASSLIPGLSNTGELFF. DNA for the CDR3: TGTGCCAGCAGCTTGATTCCGGGACTATCGAACACCGGGGAGCTGTTTTTT. The V and J genes are TRBV5-5 and TRBJ2-2, with 7 bases fitting TRBD2. The CDR3 has 17 residues. Germline V lookup: CDR1 SGHKS, CDR2 YYEKEE (reference sequence). V shed 1 base and J 0 bases; nucleotides not matched to a gene: 6.